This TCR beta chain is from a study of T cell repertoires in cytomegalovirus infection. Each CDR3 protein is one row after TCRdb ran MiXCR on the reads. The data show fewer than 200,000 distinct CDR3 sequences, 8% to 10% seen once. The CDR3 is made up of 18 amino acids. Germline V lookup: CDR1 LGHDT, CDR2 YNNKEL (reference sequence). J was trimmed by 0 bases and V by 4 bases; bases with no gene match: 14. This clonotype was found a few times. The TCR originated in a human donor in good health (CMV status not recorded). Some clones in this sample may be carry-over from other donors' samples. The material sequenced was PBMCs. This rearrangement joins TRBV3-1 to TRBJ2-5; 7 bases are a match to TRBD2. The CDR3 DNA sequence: TGTGCCAGCAGCCCCGAGAGTCCTAGCGGCGAGTACCAAGAGACCCAGTACTTC. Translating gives CASSPESPSGEYQETQYF.